The sample holds one count of the clone carrying this TCR beta chain. Trimming took off 3 bases at V and 4 bases at J, with 10 bases between the two ends. The germline CDR1 and CDR2 sequences are SGDLS and YYNGEE. CDR3 size: 14 residues. This record comes from a study of blood T cell repertoires in COVID-19. Study-wide context: In each case, the material was cDNA or gDNA derived from T cells, B-cell-depleted T cells, or PBMCs.

Participants reported their clinical history, and cohort assignment relied on those reports. The protocol was immunoSEQ multiplex PCR, while the TCRdb copy is restricted to in-frame clones and leaves out a portion. Here the sample spans approximately 330,000 clones, 86% being singletons. This clonotype was obtained from a woman in her thirties or forties with acute COVID-19. Sample: PBMCs or T cells enriched from blood (not recorded which). This chain connects TRBV9 to TRBJ2-2, with D hard to call. CDR3 protein: CASSARVSTGELFF. CDR3 sequence (DNA): TGTGCCAGCAGCGCTCGTGTGTCCACCGGGGAGCTGTTTTTT. The full variable domain, its missing parts supplied by reference TRBV9 and TRBJ2-2, is DSGVTQTPKHLITATGQRVTLRCSPRSGDLSVYWYQQSLDQGLQFLIQYYNGEERAKGNILERFSAQQFPDLHSELNLSSLELGDSALYFCASSARVSTGELFFGEGSRLTVL.